This T cell receptor beta chain was sequenced for a study of T cells after yellow fever vaccination. In its sample, this clonotype was seen a few times. CDR1 is SGDLS and CDR2 is YYNGEE in the germline V gene. V dropped 0 bases and J dropped 6; count of bases not matched to a gene: 2. The CDR3 runs to 14 residues. TCRdb recomputed calls from the 5' RACE reads with MiXCR, one row per CDR3 protein. The sample lists some 550,000 distinct CDR3 sequences, 15% to 20% occurring once. The receptor comes from a man under 40 who received the YFV17D yellow fever vaccine. Specimen: PBMCs, collected 15 days after the yellow fever booster vaccination. V is TRBV9 and J is TRBJ1-1, with 10 bases identical to TRBD1. CDR3 nucleotide sequence: TGTGCCAGCAGCGTAGGGACAGGGGGTGCTGAAGCTTTCTTT. This translates into CASSVGTGGAEAFF.